This T cell receptor (beta chain) is drawn from a study of shared clonotypes between healthy human individuals. Data came from immunoSEQ multiplex PCR; TCRdb stores just in-frame clones and leaves some out. Here the sample spans about 2.4 million clones, roughly nine tenths being singletons. The V gene lost 3 bases and the J gene lost 10 bases, with 12 bases spanning the gap. Germline V gene sequence: CDR1 SQVTM, CDR2 ANQGSEA. This CDR3 spans 11 amino acids. The source is a man aged 18 to 29 in good health. V is TRBV29-1 and J is TRBJ1-1; the D gene is possibly TRBD1 (5 bases). The sample taken for sequencing was naive CD4+ T cells sorted from blood. Stated subset: CD45RA+ positively selected. CDR3 protein: CSVERGARAFF. The CDR3 nucleotides are TGCAGCGTTGAGCGCGGGGCAAGAGCTTTCTTT.